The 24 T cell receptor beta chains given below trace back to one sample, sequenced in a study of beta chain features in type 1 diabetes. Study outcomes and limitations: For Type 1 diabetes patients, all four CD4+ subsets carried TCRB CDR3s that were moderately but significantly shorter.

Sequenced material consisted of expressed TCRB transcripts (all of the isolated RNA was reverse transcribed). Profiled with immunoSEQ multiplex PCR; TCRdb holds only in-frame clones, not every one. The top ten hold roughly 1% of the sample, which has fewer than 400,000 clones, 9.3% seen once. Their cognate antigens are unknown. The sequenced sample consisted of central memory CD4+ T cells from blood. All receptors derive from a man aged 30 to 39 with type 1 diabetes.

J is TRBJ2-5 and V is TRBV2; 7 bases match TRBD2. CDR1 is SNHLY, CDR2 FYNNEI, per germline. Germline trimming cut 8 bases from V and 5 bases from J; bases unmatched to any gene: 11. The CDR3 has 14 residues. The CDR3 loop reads CASARGGPQETQYF. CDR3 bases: TGTGCCAGCGCTCGCGGGGGACCGCAGGAGACCCAGTACTTC.

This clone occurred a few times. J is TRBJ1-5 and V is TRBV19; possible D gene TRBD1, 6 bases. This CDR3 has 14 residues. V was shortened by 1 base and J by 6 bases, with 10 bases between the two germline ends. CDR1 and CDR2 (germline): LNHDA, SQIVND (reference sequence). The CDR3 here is CASSIVGGGQPQHF. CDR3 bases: TGTGCCAGTAGTATAGTGGGGGGCGGTCAGCCCCAGCATTTT.

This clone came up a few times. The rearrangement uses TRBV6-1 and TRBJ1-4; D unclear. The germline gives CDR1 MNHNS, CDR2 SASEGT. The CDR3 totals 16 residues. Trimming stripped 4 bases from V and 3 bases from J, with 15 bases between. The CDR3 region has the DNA TGTGCCAGCAGTGGCCGCATGCAGGCAGCTAATGAAAAACTGTTTTTT. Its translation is CASSGRMQAANEKLFF.

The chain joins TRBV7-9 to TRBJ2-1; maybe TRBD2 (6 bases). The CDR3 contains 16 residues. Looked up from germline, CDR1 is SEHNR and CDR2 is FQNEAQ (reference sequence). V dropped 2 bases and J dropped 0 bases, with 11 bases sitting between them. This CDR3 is CASSLYTSRSYNEQFF. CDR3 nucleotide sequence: TGTGCCAGCAGCTTATACACTAGCCGCTCCTACAATGAGCAGTTCTTC.

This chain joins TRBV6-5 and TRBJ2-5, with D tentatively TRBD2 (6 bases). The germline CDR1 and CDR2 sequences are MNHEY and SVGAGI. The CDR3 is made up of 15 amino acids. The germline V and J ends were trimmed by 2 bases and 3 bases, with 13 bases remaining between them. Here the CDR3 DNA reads TGTGCCAGCAGTTACCCCGGGGACTTGAAAGAGACCCAGTACTTC. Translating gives CASSYPGDLKETQYF.

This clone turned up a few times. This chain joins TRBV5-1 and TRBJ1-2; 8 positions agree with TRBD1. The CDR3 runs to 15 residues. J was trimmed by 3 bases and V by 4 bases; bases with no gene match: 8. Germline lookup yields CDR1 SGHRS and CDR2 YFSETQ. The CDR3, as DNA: TGCGCCAGCAGCCCCGGGGACAGGAGCGACTATGGCTACACCTTC. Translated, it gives CASSPGDRSDYGYTF.

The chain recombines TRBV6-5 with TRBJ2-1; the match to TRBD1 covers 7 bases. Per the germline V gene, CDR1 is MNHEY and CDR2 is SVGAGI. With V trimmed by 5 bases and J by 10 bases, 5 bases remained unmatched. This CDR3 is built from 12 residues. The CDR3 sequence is CASSGDSSEQFF. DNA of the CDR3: TGTGCCAGCAGTGGGGACAGCTCGGAGCAGTTCTTC.

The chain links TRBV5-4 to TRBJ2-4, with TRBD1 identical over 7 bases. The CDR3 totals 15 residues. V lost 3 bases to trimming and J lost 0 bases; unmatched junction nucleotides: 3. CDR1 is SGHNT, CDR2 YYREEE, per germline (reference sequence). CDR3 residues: CASSSGGEAKNIQYF. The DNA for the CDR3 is TGTGCCAGCAGCTCAGGGGGAGAAGCCAAAAACATTCAGTACTTC. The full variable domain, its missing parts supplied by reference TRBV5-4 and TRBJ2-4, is ETGVTQSPTHLIKTRGQQVTLRCSSQSGHNTVSWYQQALGQGPQFIFQYYREEENGRGNFPPRFSGLQFPNYSSELNVNALELDDSALYLCASSSGGEAKNIQYFGAGTRLSVL.

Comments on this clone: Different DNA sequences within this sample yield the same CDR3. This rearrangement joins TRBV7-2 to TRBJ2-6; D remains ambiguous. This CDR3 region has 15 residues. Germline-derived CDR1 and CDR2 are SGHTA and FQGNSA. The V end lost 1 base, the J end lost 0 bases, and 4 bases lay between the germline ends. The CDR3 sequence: CASSLGSSGANVLTF. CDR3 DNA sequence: TGTGCCAGCAGCTTAGGGAGCTCTGGGGCCAACGTCCTGACTTTC. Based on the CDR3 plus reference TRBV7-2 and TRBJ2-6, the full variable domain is GAGVSQSPSNKVTEKGKDVELRCDPISGHTALYWYRQSLGQGLEFLIYFQGNSAPDKSGLPSDRFSAERTGGSVSTLTIQRTQQEDSAVYLCASSLGSSGANVLTFGAGSRLTVL.

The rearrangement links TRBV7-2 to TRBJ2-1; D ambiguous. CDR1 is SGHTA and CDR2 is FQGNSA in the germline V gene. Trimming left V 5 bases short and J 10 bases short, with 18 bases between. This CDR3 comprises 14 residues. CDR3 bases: TGTGCCAGCAGCCAGGACGGCCCGGAGTGGGAGCAGTTCTTC. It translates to CASSQDGPEWEQFF.

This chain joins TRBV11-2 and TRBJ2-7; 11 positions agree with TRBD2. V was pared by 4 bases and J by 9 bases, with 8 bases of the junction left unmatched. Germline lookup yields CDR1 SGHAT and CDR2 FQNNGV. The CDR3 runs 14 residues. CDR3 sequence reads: CASSSQTSGDSQYF. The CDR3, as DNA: TGTGCCAGCAGCTCCCAGACTAGCGGGGATTCGCAGTACTTC.

The CDR3 bases are TGTGCCACCAGCTGGGGGCGGACCTCTGGAAACACCATATATTTT. Translation gives CATSWGRTSGNTIYF. The chain is built from TRBV15 and TRBJ1-3, with a possible D match to TRBD1 (6 bases). The V gene's germline CDR1 is LNHNV and CDR2 YYDKDF (reference sequence). The CDR3 runs 15 residues. V was pared by 5 bases and J by 0 bases, with 11 bases between.

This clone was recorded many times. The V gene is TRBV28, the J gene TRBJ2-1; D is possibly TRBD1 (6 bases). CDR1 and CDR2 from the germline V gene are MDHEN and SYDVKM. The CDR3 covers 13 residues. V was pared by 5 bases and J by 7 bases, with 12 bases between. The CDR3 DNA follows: TGTGCCAGCAGTCCATACAGGGAAAATGAGCAGTTCTTC. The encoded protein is CASSPYRENEQFF.

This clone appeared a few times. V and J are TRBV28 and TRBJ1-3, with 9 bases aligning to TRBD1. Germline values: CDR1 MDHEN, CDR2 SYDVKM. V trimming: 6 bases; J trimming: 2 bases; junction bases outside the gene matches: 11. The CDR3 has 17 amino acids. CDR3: CASSYSGTGIPGNTIYF. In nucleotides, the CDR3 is TGTGCCAGCAGCTACTCCGGGACAGGGATTCCTGGAAACACCATATATTTT. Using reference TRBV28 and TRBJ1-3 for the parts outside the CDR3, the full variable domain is DVKVTQSSRYLVKRTGEKVFLECVQDMDHENMFWYRQDPGLGLRLIYFSYDVKMKEKGDIPEGYSVSREKKERFSLILESASTNQTSMYLCASSYSGTGIPGNTIYFGEGSWLTVV.

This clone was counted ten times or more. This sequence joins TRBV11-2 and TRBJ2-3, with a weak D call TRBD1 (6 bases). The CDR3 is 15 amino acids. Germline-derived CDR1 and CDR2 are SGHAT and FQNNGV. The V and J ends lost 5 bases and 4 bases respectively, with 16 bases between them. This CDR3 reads CASSAYRVIADTQYF. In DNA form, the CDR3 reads TGTGCCAGCAGCGCCTACAGGGTTATCGCAGATACGCAGTATTTT.

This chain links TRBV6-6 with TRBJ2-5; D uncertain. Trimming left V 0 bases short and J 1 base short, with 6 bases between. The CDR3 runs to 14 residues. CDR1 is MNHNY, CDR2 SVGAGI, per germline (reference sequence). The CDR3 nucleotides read TGTGCCAGCAGTTACTCTCTGTTCCAAGAGACCCAGTACTTC. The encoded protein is CASSYSLFQETQYF.

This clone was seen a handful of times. The CDR3 here is CASSRQDTYNSPLHF. DNA for the CDR3: TGTGCCAGCAGTAGGCAGGATACCTATAATTCACCCCTCCACTTT. The rearrangement links TRBV25-1 to TRBJ1-6; D ambiguous. The V gene's germline CDR1 is MGHDK and CDR2 SYGVNS. Trimming removed 5 bases at V and 2 bases at J, with 10 bases between. This CDR3 is 15 amino acids long. The whole variable domain, filled in from reference TRBV25-1 and TRBJ1-6, reads EADIYQTPRYLVIGTGKKITLECSQTMGHDKMYWYQQDPGMELHLIHYSYGVNSTEKGDLSSESTVSRIRTEHFPLTLESARPSHTSQYLCASSRQDTYNSPLHFGNGTRLTVT.

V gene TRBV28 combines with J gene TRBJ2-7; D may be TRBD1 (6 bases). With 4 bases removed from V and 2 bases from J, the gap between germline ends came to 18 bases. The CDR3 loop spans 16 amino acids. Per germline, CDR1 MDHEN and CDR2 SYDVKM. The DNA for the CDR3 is TGTGCCAGCAGTTCCTCGACAGGAGACAGACCCTACGAGCAGTACTTC. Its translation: CASSSSTGDRPYEQYF.

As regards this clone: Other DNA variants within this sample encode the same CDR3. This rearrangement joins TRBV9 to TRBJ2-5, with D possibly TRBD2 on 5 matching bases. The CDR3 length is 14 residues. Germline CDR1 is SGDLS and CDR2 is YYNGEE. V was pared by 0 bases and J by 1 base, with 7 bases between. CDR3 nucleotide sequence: TGTGCCAGCAGCGTAGGAGGGTCCCAAGAGACCCAGTACTTC. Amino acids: CASSVGGSQETQYF.

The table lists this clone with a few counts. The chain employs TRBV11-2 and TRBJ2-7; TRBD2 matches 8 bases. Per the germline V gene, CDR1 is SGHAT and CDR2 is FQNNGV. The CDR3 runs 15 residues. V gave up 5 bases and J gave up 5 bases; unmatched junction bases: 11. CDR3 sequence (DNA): TGTGCCAGCAGCACCCCGGGACCGGGAGGGAACGAGCAGTACTTC. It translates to CASSTPGPGGNEQYF.

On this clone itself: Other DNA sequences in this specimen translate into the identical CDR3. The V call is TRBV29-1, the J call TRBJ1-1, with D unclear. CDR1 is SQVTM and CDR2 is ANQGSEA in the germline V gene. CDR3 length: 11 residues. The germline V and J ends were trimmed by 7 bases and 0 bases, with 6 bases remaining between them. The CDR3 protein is CSGVLNTEAFF. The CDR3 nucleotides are TGCAGCGGTGTACTGAACACTGAAGCTTTCTTT.

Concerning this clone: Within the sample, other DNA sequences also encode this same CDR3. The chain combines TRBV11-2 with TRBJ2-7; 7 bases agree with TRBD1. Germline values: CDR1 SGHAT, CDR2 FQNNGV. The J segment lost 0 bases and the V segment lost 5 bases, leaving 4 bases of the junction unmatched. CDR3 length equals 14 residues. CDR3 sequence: CASSPDRDSYEQYF. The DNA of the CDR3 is TGTGCCAGCAGCCCAGACAGGGACTCCTACGAGCAGTACTTC. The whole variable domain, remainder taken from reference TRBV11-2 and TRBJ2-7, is EAGVAQSPRYKIIEKRQSVAFWCNPISGHATLYWYQQILGQGPKLLIQFQNNGVVDDSQLPKDRFSAERLKGVDSTLKIQPAKLEDSAVYLCASSPDRDSYEQYFGPGTRLTVT.

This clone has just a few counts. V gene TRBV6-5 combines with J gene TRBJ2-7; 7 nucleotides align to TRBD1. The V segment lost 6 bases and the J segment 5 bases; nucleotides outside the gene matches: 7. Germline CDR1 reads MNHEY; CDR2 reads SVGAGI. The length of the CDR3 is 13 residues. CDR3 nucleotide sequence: TGTGCCAGCAGCAGAATGACAGGGAACGAGCAGTACTTC. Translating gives CASSRMTGNEQYF.

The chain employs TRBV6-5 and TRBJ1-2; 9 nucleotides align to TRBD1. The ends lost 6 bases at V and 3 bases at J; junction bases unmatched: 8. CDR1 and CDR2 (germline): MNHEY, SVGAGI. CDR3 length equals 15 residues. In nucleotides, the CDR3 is TGTGCCAGCAGCGGGCCGGGACAGGGCTACTATGGCTACACCTTC. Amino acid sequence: CASSGPGQGYYGYTF.